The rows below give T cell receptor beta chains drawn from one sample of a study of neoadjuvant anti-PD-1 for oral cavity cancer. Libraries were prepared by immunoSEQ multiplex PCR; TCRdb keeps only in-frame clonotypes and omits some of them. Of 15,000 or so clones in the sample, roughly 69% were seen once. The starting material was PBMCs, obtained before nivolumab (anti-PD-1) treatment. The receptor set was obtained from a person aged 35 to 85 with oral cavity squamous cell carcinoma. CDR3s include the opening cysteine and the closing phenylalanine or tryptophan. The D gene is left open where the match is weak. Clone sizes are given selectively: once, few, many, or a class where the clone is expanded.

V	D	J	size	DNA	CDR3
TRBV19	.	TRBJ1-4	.	TGTGCTACTAGCCGATCGAGACAGGAGGATGAAAAACTGTTTTTT	CATSRSRQEDEKLFF
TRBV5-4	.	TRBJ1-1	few	TGTGCCAGCAGCTTGGAGGTAGACACTGAAGCTTTCTTT	CASSLEVDTEAFF
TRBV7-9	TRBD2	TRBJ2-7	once	TGTGCCAGCAGCCGCACGGGGCGGGAGGGCTACGAGCAGTACTTC	CASSRTGREGYEQYF
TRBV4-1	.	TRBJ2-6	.	TGCGCCAGCAGAGGCAGGGATATCTCTGGGGCCAACGTCCTGACTTTC	CASRGRDISGANVLTF
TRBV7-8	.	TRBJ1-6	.	TGTGCCAGCAGCTTACTAAACCCGGGGAATTCACCCCTCCACTTT	CASSLLNPGNSPLHF
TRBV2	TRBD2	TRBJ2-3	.	TGTGCCAGCATGGCCTCAGAACTAGCGAAAGGCCCGGATACGCAGTATTTT	CASMASELAKGPDTQYF
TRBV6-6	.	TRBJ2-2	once	TGTGCCAGCAGGCTCACCGGGGAGCTGTTTTTT	CASRLTGELFF
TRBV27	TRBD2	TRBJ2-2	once	TGTGCCGCTCGTGGGCGGGAGGGCCGGAGCGGGGAGCTGTTTTTT	CAARGREGRSGELFF
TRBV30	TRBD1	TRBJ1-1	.	TGTGCCTGGGCAGGGGGCATATTGAACACTGAAGCTTTCTTT	CAWAGGILNTEAFF
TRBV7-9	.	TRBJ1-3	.	TGTGCCAGCAGCTTCCCACTAGCTTATTCTGGAAACACCATATATTTT	CASSFPLAYSGNTIYF
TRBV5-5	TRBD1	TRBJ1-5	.	TGTGCCAGCAGCTTGGAGGGACAGGGCCCGCTCTGGCATTTT	CASSLEGQGPLWHF
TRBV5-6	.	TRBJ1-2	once	TGTGCCAGCAGCTTTCAGGGGCGAGGGTATGGCTACACCTTC	CASSFQGRGYGYTF
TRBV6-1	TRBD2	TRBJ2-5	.	TGTGCCAGCAGTTTGGGACTAGCGGGGGAAGAGACCCAGTACTTC	CASSLGLAGEETQYF
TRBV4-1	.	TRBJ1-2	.	TGCGCCAGCAGCCCCGTGGTTCCCGGGAGAACCTCCTATGGCTACACCTTC	CASSPVVPGRTSYGYTF
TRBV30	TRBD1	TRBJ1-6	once	TGTGCCTGGAGTTTCGGACAGGGTTATTCACCCCTCCACTTT	CAWSFGQGYSPLHF
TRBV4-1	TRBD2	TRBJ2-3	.	TGCGCCAGCAGCCACCTGGGGGCTGGCGGGAGGCGCGCAGATACGCAGTATTTT	CASSHLGAGGRRADTQYF
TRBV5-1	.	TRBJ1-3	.	TGCGCCAGCAGCTTGGGTTCCGCTGGAAACACCATATATTTT	CASSLGSAGNTIYF
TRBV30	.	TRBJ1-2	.	TGTGCCTGGAGCGCCGGGACACTCTATGGCTACACCTTC	CAWSAGTLYGYTF
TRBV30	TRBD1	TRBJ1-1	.	TGTGCCTGGGGACAGGACTTGAACACTGAAGCTTTCTTT	CAWGQDLNTEAFF
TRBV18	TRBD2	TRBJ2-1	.	TGTGCCAGCTCACCCCCCGGGGGGGCTGGATACAATGAGCAGTTCTTC	CASSPPGGAGYNEQFF
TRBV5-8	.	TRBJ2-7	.	TGTGCCAGCAGTTTGACCGGATTTGGGCGGAGCTCCTACGAGCAGTACTTC	CASSLTGFGRSSYEQYF
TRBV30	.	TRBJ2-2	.	TGTGCGCGGGGAGGGGGCACCGGGGAGCTGTTTTTT	CARGGGTGELFF
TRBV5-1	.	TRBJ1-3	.	TGCGCCAGCAGCGAGGGCTGGGGAGCGGACACCATATATTTT	CASSEGWGADTIYF
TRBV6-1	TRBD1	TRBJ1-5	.	TGTGCCAGCAGCTGGGGGGGACAGGGCAATCAGCCCCAGCATTTT	CASSWGGQGNQPQHF
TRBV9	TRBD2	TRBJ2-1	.	TGTGCCAGCAGCCCGGGACTAGCCCTCTACAATGAGCAGTTCTTC	CASSPGLALYNEQFF
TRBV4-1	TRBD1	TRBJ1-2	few	TGCGCCAGCAGCCGAATTGGAGGGGGCGGCTATGGCTACACCTTC	CASSRIGGGGYGYTF
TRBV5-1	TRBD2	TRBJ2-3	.	TGCGCCAGCAGCAGGACTAGCGGGGGCCACTTCGAGAGCTTAATCACAGATACGCAGTATTTT	CASSRTSGGHFESLITDTQYF
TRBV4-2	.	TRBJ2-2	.	TGTGCCAGCAGCCAAGAACCTCGACAGGCTGCGAACACCGGGGAGCTGTTTTTT	CASSQEPRQAANTGELFF
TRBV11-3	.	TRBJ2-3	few	TGTGCCAGCAGTTCCCGAGAGGGCACAGATACGCAGTATTTT	CASSSREGTDTQYF
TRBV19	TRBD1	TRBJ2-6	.	TGTGCCAGTAGCCGGACGACAGGGGTGGGCGGGGCCAACGTCCTGACTTTC	CASSRTTGVGGANVLTF
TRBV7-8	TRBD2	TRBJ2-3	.	TGTGCCAGCAGCTTGCCGACTAGCGGGGGAGAAGATACGCAGTATTTT	CASSLPTSGGEDTQYF
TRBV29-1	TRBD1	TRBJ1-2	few	TGCAGCGTTCATGGGACAGGAAAGTTCTATGGCTACACCTTC	CSVHGTGKFYGYTF
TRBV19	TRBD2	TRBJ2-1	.	TGTGCCAGTCGAGCGGGAGCGGGTGAGCAGTTCTTC	CASRAGAGEQFF
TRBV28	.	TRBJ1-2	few	TGTGCCAGCAGCTCCCCGAATGCCCTAAACTATGGCTACACCTTC	CASSSPNALNYGYTF
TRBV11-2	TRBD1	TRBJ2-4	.	TGTGCCAGCAGAAACCACAGGGGGGTAGCCAAAAACATTCAGTACTTC	CASRNHRGVAKNIQYF
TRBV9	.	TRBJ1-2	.	TGTGCCAGCAGCGTAGAATCGAGCAGGGGAGGCTACACCTTC	CASSVESSRGGYTF
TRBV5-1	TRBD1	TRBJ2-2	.	TGCGCCACACGCACAGGGGCGACGAACACCGGGGAGCTGTTTTTT	CATRTGATNTGELFF
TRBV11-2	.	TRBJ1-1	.	TGTGCCAGCAGCTCTTCCTTTGGCACTGAAGCTTTCTTT	CASSSSFGTEAFF
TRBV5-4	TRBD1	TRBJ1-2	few	TGTGCCAGCAGCTTGGATGGACAGGGGCACTATGGCTACACCTTC	CASSLDGQGHYGYTF
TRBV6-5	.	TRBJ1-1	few	TGTGCCAGCAGTTACGGGGGAAATGGTGAAGCTTTCTTT	CASSYGGNGEAFF
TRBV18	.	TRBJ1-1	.	TGTGCCAGCTCACCACAGACGGAGAACACTGAAGCTTTCTTT	CASSPQTENTEAFF
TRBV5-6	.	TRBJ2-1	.	TGTGCCAGCAGTACAGGGGGGGTTATCAATGAGCAGTTCTTC	CASSTGGVINEQFF
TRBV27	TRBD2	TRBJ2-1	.	TGTGCCAGCAGTTTATTAGGCCCCCCTAGCGGGGGCGCCTTCTCCTACAATGAGCAGTTCTTC	CASSLLGPPSGGAFSYNEQFF
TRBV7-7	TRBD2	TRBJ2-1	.	TGTGCTAGCAGCTCGCAAGGCGGACTAGCGGCCAGGCAGTTCTTC	CASSSQGGLAARQFF
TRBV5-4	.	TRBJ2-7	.	TGTGCCAGCACGGGAGCTGGTATCGGCTACGAGCAGTACTTC	CASTGAGIGYEQYF
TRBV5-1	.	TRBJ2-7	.	TGCGCCAGCAGCCAGGGAGGCCTTTACGAGCAGTACTTC	CASSQGGLYEQYF
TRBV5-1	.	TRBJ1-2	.	TGCGCCAGCAGCCCGGCGGGGAACTATGGCTACACCTTC	CASSPAGNYGYTF
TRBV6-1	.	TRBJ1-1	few	TGTGCCAGCAGTGAATGGGGGATCGGTCGGGAAGCTTTCTTT	CASSEWGIGREAFF
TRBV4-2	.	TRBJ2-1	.	TGTGCCAGCAGCCAGACGACACGTGAGCAGTTCTTC	CASSQTTREQFF
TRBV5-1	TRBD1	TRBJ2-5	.	TGCGCCAGCAGCTCATCCGGGACAGACCAAGAGACCCAGTACTTC	CASSSSGTDQETQYF
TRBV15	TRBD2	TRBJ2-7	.	TGTGCCACCAGCGTTCGGACCCGGGAGGGCGAGCAGTACTTC	CATSVRTREGEQYF
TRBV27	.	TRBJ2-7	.	TGTGCCAGCAGTTTAAGTTCGGGCAGATCCTACGAGCAGTACTTC	CASSLSSGRSYEQYF
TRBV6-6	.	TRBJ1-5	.	TGTGCCAGCAGTTACTCGGAATCAGGGTGGCAGCCCCAGCATTTT	CASSYSESGWQPQHF
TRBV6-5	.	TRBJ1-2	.	TGTGCCAGCAGTTACAATTACATCTATGGCTACACCTTC	CASSYNYIYGYTF
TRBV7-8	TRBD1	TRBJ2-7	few	TGTGCCAGCAGCTCTATGACAGGGAAAAGGAACGAGCAGTACTTC	CASSSMTGKRNEQYF
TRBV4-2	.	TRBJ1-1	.	TGTGCCAGCAGCCAAGTTGAATATGCTGAAGCTTTCTTT	CASSQVEYAEAFF
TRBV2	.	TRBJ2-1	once	TGTGCCAGCAGTGAAGGGACTGCCTCCTACAATGAGCAGTTCTTC	CASSEGTASYNEQFF
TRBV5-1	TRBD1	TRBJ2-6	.	TGCGCCAGCAGCTTAGGGACAGTCTCTGGGGCCAACGTCCTGACTTTC	CASSLGTVSGANVLTF
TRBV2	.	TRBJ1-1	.	TGTGCCAGCAGTGAGAGGCAGTTCATGAACACTGAAGCTTTCTTT	CASSERQFMNTEAFF
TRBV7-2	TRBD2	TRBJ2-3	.	TGTGCCAGCAGCTTTAGCGGGGGACCCACAGATACGCAGTATTTT	CASSFSGGPTDTQYF